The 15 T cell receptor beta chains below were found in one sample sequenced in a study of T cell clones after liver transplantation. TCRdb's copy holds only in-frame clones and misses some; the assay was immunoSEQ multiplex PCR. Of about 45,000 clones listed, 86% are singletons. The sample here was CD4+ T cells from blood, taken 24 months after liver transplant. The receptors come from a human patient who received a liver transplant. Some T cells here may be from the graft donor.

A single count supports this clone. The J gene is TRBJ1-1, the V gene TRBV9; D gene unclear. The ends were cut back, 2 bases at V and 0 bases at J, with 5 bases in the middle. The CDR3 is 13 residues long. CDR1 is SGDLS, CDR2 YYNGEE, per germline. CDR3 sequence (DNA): TGTGCCAGCAGCGTGACGGTGAACACTGAAGCTTTCTTT. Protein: CASSVTVNTEAFF.

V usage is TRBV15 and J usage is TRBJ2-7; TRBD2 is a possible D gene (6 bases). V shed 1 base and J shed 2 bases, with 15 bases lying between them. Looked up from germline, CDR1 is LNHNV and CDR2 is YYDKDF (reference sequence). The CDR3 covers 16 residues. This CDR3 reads CATSRAGQGGTYEQYF. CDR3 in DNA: TGTGCCACCAGCAGAGCTGGTCAGGGAGGAACCTACGAGCAGTACTTC.

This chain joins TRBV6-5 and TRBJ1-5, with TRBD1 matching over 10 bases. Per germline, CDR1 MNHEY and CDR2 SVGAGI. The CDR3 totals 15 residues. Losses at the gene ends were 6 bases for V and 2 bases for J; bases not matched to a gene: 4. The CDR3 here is CASSRQGAGNQPQHF. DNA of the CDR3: TGTGCCAGCAGCCGACAGGGGGCCGGCAATCAGCCCCAGCATTTT.

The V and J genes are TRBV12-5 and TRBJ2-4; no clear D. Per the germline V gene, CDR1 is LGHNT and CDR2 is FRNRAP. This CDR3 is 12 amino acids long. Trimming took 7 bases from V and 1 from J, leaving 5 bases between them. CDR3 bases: TGTGCTAGTGCGTTTGCCAAAAACATTCAGTACTTC. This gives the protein CASAFAKNIQYF.

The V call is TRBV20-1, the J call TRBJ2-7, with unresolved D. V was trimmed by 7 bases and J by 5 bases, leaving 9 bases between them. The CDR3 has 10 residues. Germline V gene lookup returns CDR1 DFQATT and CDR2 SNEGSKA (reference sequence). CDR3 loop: CSVGLDEQYF. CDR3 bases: TGCAGTGTAGGGCTGGACGAGCAGTACTTC.

CDR3 in DNA: TGTGCCAGCAGTGAAGCGGAAGGACTAACCCTGTTTTTT. It encodes CASSEAEGLTLFF. The chain carries TRBV2 and TRBJ1-4; no clear D. CDR3 size: 13 residues. Germline loops: CDR1 SNHLY, CDR2 FYNNEI. The V end was cut by 0 bases, the J end by 14 bases, with 13 bases between.

The CDR3 sequence: CASSLVRGLGNQPQHF. DNA for the CDR3: TGTGCCAGCAGCTTGGTAAGGGGGCTGGGAAATCAGCCCCAGCATTTT. This sequence joins TRBV7-6 and TRBJ1-5; 7 bases are shared with TRBD1. V shed 3 bases, J shed 4 bases, and the junction held 9 bases outside the gene matches. The length of the CDR3 is 16 residues. The germline CDR1 and CDR2 sequences are SGHVS and FNYEAQ. Complete variable domain (other parts from reference TRBV7-6 and TRBJ1-5): GAGVSQSPRYKVTKRGQDVALRCDPISGHVSLYWYRQALGQGPEFLTYFNYEAQQDKSGLPNDRFSAERPEGSISTLTIQRTEQRDSAMYRCASSLVRGLGNQPQHFGDGTRLSIL.

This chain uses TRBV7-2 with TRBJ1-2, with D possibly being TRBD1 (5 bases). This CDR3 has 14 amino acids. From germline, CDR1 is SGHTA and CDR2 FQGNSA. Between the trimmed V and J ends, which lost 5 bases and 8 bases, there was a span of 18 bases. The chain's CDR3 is CASSPDGQGYGYTF. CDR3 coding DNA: TGTGCCAGCAGCCCCGATGGGCAGGGCTACGGCTACACCTTC.

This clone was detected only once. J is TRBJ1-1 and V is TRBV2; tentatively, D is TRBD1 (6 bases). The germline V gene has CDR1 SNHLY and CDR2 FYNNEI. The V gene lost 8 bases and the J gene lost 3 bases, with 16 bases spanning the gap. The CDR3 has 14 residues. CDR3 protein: CASLQGTRDTEAFF. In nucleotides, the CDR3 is TGTGCCAGCCTACAGGGAACCAGAGACACTGAAGCTTTCTTT.

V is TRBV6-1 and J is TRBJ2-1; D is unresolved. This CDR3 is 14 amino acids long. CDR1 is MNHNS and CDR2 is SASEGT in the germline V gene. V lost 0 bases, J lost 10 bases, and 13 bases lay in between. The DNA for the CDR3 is TGTGCCAGCAGTGAAGCGACTCTCCGCGCGGAGCAGTTCTTC. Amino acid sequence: CASSEATLRAEQFF.

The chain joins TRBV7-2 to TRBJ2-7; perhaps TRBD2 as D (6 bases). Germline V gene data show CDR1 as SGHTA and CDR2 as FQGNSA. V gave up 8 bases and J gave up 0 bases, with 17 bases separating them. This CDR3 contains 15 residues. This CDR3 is CASGDRLAVSYEQYF. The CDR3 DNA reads TGTGCCAGCGGGGATAGGTTAGCGGTCTCCTACGAGCAGTACTTC.

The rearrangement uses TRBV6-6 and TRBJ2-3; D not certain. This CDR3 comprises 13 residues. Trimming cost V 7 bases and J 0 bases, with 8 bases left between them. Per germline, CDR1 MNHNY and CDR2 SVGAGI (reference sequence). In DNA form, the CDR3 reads TGTGCCAGCATAGGGCCCAGCACAGATACGCAGTATTTT. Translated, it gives CASIGPSTDTQYF.

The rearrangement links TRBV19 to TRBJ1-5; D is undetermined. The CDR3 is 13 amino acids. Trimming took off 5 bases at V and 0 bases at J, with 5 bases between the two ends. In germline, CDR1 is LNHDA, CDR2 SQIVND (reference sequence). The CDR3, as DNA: TGTGCCAGTAGTGGAAATAGCAATCAGCCCCAGCATTTT. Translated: CASSGNSNQPQHF.

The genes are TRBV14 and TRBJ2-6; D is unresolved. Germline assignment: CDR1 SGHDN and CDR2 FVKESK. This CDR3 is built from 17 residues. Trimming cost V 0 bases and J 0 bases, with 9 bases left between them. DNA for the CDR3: TGTGCCAGCAGCCAAGAACGGACCCTCTCTGGGGCCAACGTCCTGACTTTC. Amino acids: CASSQERTLSGANVLTF.

The CDR3 region has the DNA TGTGCCAGCTCACCGACCGCGGGGCCCCGAGAACTAGAGACCCAGTACTTC. Translating gives CASSPTAGPRELETQYF. This rearrangement joins TRBV18 to TRBJ2-5; a weak D match, TRBD2 (6 bases). V shed 3 bases and J shed 4 bases, with 21 bases lying between them. In germline, CDR1 is KGHSH, CDR2 LQKENI. This CDR3 is 17 amino acids long. The variable domain in full, completed from reference TRBV18 and TRBJ2-5, reads NAGVMQNPRHLVRRRGQEARLRCSPMKGHSHVYWYRQLPEEGLKFMVYLQKENIIDESGMPKERFSAEFPKEGPSILRIQQVVRGDSAAYFCASSPTAGPRELETQYFGPGTRLLVL.